The 23 T cell receptor beta chains listed next were all sequenced from one sample in a study of blood T cell repertoires in COVID-19. Measured with immunoSEQ multiplex PCR; TCRdb has only the in-frame clones, and not every one. Among 200,000 to 250,000 clones listed, roughly nine tenths were seen once. The sequenced sample was peripheral blood. These receptors all come from a man aged 65-85 years with acute or convalescent COVID-19.

This chain links TRBV28 with TRBJ2-7, with TRBD1 matching over 10 bases. Germline CDR1 MDHEN, CDR2 SYDVKM. Losses at the gene ends were 7 bases for V and 2 bases for J; bases not matched to a gene: 2. The CDR3 totals 13 residues. The CDR3 coding sequence is TGTGCCAGCAACGGACAGGGGGCCTACGAGCAGTACTTC. Translating it yields CASNGQGAYEQYF.

Only a few counts were recorded for this clone. This chain connects TRBV9 to TRBJ2-7; D perhaps matches TRBD2 (7 bases). This CDR3 spans 14 amino acids. V lost 4 bases to trimming and J lost 5 bases, with 16 bases between them. Looked up from germline, CDR1 is SGDLS and CDR2 is YYNGEE. The chain's CDR3 is CASSFGGNRDEQYF. The CDR3 coding sequence is TGTGCCAGCAGCTTCGGGGGGAACAGGGACGAGCAGTACTTC. Full variable domain (missing parts from reference TRBV9 and TRBJ2-7): DSGVTQTPKHLITATGQRVTLRCSPRSGDLSVYWYQQSLDQGLQFLIQYYNGEERAKGNILERFSAQQFPDLHSELNLSSLELGDSALYFCASSFGGNRDEQYFGPGTRLTVT.

This chain joins TRBV9 and TRBJ1-3; TRBD1 is a possible D gene (5 bases). This CDR3 spans 13 amino acids. The germline CDR1 and CDR2 sequences are SGDLS and YYNGEE. The V end lost 0 bases, the J end lost 8 bases, and 9 bases lay between the germline ends. CDR3 DNA: TGTGCCAGCAGCGTAGCTGAAGGGGACACCATATATTTT. Its protein product is CASSVAEGDTIYF.

The chain couples TRBV18 to TRBJ2-7; TRBD1 might be the D (6 bases). The ends were cut back, 2 bases at V and 4 bases at J, with 18 bases in the middle. In germline, CDR1 is KGHSH, CDR2 LQKENI. The CDR3 covers 16 residues. The CDR3: CASSPAPGVLFYEQYF. The CDR3, as DNA: TGTGCCAGCTCACCAGCGCCAGGGGTTCTTTTTTACGAGCAGTACTTC.

This clone has a handful of counts. This chain links TRBV6-5 with TRBJ1-1, with a tentative D call TRBD1 (6 bases). Trimming left V 0 bases short and J 7 bases short, with 12 bases between. The germline gives CDR1 MNHEY, CDR2 SVGAGI. The CDR3 is 14 amino acids. CDR3 sequence reads: CASSYSRGGLEAFF. CDR3 coding DNA: TGTGCCAGCAGTTACTCGAGGGGGGGACTTGAAGCTTTCTTT.

The chain uses TRBV28 and TRBJ1-5; TRBD1 matches at 8 bases. The CDR3 is made up of 15 amino acids. CDR1 is MDHEN, CDR2 SYDVKM, per germline. V was pared by 7 bases and J by 3 bases, with 8 bases of the junction left unmatched. The CDR3 DNA reads as TGTGCCAGCACTTTTGTGGACAGGGACAATCAGCCCCAGCATTTT. It codes for CASTFVDRDNQPQHF.

This clone showed up just once. The gene calls are TRBV11-2 and TRBJ2-7, with 9 bases fitting TRBD1. V gave up 5 bases and J gave up 4 bases; unmatched junction bases: 9. CDR1 and CDR2 (germline): SGHAT, FQNNGV. The CDR3 contains 15 residues. The CDR3 sequence is CASSQPGQGLYEQYF. CDR3 nucleotides: TGTGCCAGCAGCCAGCCGGGACAGGGTTTGTACGAGCAGTACTTC.

For this clone: This sample also contains other DNA sequences that code for the same CDR3. This chain uses TRBV9 with TRBJ1-4, with D uncertain. Germline V gene sequence: CDR1 SGDLS, CDR2 YYNGEE. V dropped 0 bases and J dropped 1 base, with 4 bases sitting between them. This CDR3 is built from 14 residues. The CDR3 DNA reads as TGTGCCAGCAGCGTAGGAGGAACTAATGAAAAACTGTTTTTT. Encoded protein: CASSVGGTNEKLFF.

This clone was counted a single time. V usage is TRBV29-1 and J usage is TRBJ1-1, with 10 bases identical to TRBD1. Germline-derived CDR1 and CDR2 are SQVTM and ANQGSEA. The junction had 5 bases not matched to a gene; V was cut back by 6 bases and J by 4 bases. The CDR3 covers 13 residues. The CDR3 DNA follows: TGCAGCGTCGGTAGGACAGGGGGCACTGAAGCTTTCTTT. This translates into CSVGRTGGTEAFF.

Written as DNA, the CDR3 is TGTGCCAGTAGTATAGCGGGAGGGCGAGGAGAGACCCAGTACTTC. Translating it yields CASSIAGGRGETQYF. The chain links TRBV19 to TRBJ2-5, with TRBD2 matching 8 bases. This CDR3 is built from 15 residues. Germline CDR1 LNHDA, CDR2 SQIVND (reference sequence). V lost 1 base and J lost 4; bases outside the gene matches: 5.

J is TRBJ2-7 and V is TRBV27, with D possibly being TRBD1 (5 bases). Germline V gene sequence: CDR1 MNHEY, CDR2 SMNVEV (reference sequence). CDR3 size: 11 residues. Trimming shortened V by 10 bases and J by 4 bases, and 11 bases separated the two germline ends. CDR3 nucleotide sequence: TGTGCCACCGGACACCCTTACGAGCAGTACTTC. It specifies CATGHPYEQYF.

The rearrangement links TRBV15 to TRBJ1-4; D is undetermined. From germline, CDR1 is LNHNV and CDR2 YYDKDF (reference sequence). Trimming cost V 5 bases and J 3 bases, with 16 bases left between them. The CDR3 totals 16 residues. The CDR3 spells CATSSGASAANEKLFF. CDR3 sequence (DNA): TGTGCCACCAGCTCCGGCGCATCGGCGGCTAATGAAAAACTGTTTTTT.

CDR3 region: CSVELAGGRKTQYF. CDR3 coding DNA: TGCAGCGTGGAGCTAGCGGGAGGGCGAAAGACCCAGTACTTC. This sequence joins TRBV29-1 and TRBJ2-5, with 12 positions matching TRBD2. Germline loops: CDR1 SQVTM, CDR2 ANQGSEA. With 6 bases clipped from V and 6 bases from J, the junction kept 8 bases outside the gene matches. The CDR3 totals 14 residues. The whole variable domain, filled in from reference TRBV29-1 and TRBJ2-5, reads SAVISQKPSRDICQRGTSLTIQCQVDSQVTMMFWYRQQPGQSLTLIATANQGSEATYESGFVIDKFPISRPNLTFSTLTVSNMSPEDSSIYLCSVELAGGRKTQYFGPGTRLLVL.

This chain connects TRBV21-1 to TRBJ1-4. TRBV21-1 is given as a pseudogene. The CDR3 is 13 amino acids. The CDR3 DNA is TGTGCCAGCCCCGGGGTTGCTAATGAAAAACTGTTTTTT. Residues: CASPGVANEKLFF.

V gene TRBV28 combines with J gene TRBJ2-7; TRBD2 matches at 15 bases. The CDR3 totals 16 residues. Trimming at V came to 6 bases and at J to 7 bases, leaving 10 bases not matched to a gene. Germline CDR1 and CDR2: MDHEN and SYDVKM. CDR3 in amino acids: CASRGTGTSGRREQYF. The CDR3 DNA follows: TGTGCCAGCAGAGGAACCGGGACTAGCGGGAGGAGGGAGCAGTACTTC.

This clone showed up just once. The chain recombines TRBV5-5 with TRBJ1-2; D is possibly TRBD1 (5 bases). Germline assignment: CDR1 SGHKS and CDR2 YYEKEE (reference sequence). V was trimmed by 4 bases and J by 0 bases, leaving 16 bases between them. This CDR3 is built from 16 residues. The CDR3 here is CASSISQAGSNYGYTF. The CDR3 nucleotides are TGTGCCAGCAGCATCTCTCAGGCAGGGTCTAACTATGGCTACACCTTC.

This chain connects TRBV20-1 to TRBJ1-1, with D tentatively TRBD1 (5 bases). V was clipped by 0 bases and J by 10 bases, with 9 bases between them. CDR1 DFQATT and CDR2 SNEGSKA come from the germline V gene (reference sequence). The CDR3 runs to 11 residues. In DNA form, the CDR3 reads TGCAGTGCTAGAGATCGGGGGACAGCTTTCTTT. Residues: CSARDRGTAFF.

The chain joins TRBV29-1 to TRBJ1-2, with no clear D. V lost 7 bases and J lost 0, with 12 bases in between. The CDR3 covers 13 residues. From germline, CDR1 is SQVTM and CDR2 ANQGSEA. The CDR3 nucleotides are TGCAGCGGCTCCGACATTACTAACTATGGCTACACCTTC. Translating gives CSGSDITNYGYTF.

This clone has just a few counts. V usage is TRBV7-2 and J usage is TRBJ1-3; TRBD1 aligns across 11 bases. V lost 3 bases, J lost 3 bases, and 1 base stayed unmatched. The V gene's germline CDR1 is SGHTA and CDR2 FQGNSA. CDR3 size: 15 residues. The CDR3 DNA sequence: TGTGCCAGCAGCTTCGGGACAGGGGGTGGAAACACCATATATTTT. It is translated as CASSFGTGGGNTIYF.

This clone has only one observation. The chain links TRBV25-1 to TRBJ1-1; weak D call: TRBD1 (5 bases). V was shortened by 4 bases and J by 5 bases, with 11 bases between the two germline ends. This CDR3 is 13 amino acids long. Looked up from germline, CDR1 is MGHDK and CDR2 is SYGVNS. The DNA of the CDR3 is TGTGCCAGCAGTGCGGGGGGACGTACTGAAGCTTTCTTT. It codes for CASSAGGRTEAFF.

The rearrangement joins TRBV11-2 to TRBJ1-1, with 7 bases matching TRBD1. The trim removed 1 base at V and 0 bases at J, leaving 2 bases unmatched. Germline V gene data show CDR1 as SGHAT and CDR2 as FQNNGV. This CDR3 has 15 residues. CDR3 in amino acids: CASSLGGQLNTEAFF. CDR3 in DNA: TGTGCCAGCAGCTTAGGGGGACAGCTGAACACTGAAGCTTTCTTT.

The chain employs TRBV7-2 and TRBJ1-2; 7 nucleotides match TRBD1. This CDR3 has 14 amino acids. The germline V gene encodes CDR1 SGHTA and CDR2 FQGNSA. V was pared by 0 bases and J by 4 bases, with 2 bases of the junction left unmatched. The CDR3: CASSLARDSYGYTF. As DNA, the CDR3 is TGTGCCAGCAGCTTAGCTCGGGACAGCTATGGCTACACCTTC.

The chain has TRBV6-6 and TRBJ2-7; TRBD2 aligns across 8 bases. J was trimmed by 6 bases and V by 6 bases; bases with no gene match: 7. Germline V gene data show CDR1 as MNHNY and CDR2 as SVGAGI (reference sequence). This CDR3 spans 13 amino acids. The CDR3 region is CASSSGGVVEQYF. The CDR3 DNA reads TGTGCCAGCAGCTCGGGGGGGGTAGTCGAGCAGTACTTC.